The 21 T cell receptor beta chains below were found in one sample sequenced in a study of CD8 T cells in Susac syndrome. With random hexamers, reverse transcription was performed on roughly 0.45 to 1 ug of RNA. Each CDR3 protein is one row after TCRdb ran MiXCR on the immunoSEQ multiplex PCR reads. This table has 150,000 or so distinct CDR3 sequences, 95% appearing once. The sample was CD4+ T cells from PBMCs. The source is a human donor with Susac syndrome.

V and J are TRBV7-2 and TRBJ2-7, with TRBD1 matching 8 bases. This CDR3 has 13 residues. Trimming cost V 6 bases and J 6 bases; bases outside gene matches: 7. Germline V gene sequence: CDR1 SGHTA, CDR2 FQGNSA. This CDR3 is CASSYQGAVEQYF. The CDR3 DNA reads as TGTGCCAGCAGTTATCAGGGGGCAGTCGAGCAGTACTTC.

The chain recombines TRBV20-1 with TRBJ1-3, with D possibly being TRBD1 (5 bases). Deletions cut 5 bases from V and 2 bases from J, with 16 bases between. Germline V lookup: CDR1 DFQATT, CDR2 SNEGSKA (reference sequence). CDR3 length equals 15 residues. CDR3 protein: CSAGGMGVTGNTIYF. CDR3 in DNA: TGCAGTGCTGGCGGGATGGGGGTAACTGGAAACACCATATATTTT.

The V and J genes are TRBV14 and TRBJ1-4; 8 bases fit TRBD1. J was trimmed by 2 bases and V by 5 bases; bases with no gene match: 4. CDR3 length: 15 residues. CDR1 is SGHDN, CDR2 FVKESK, per germline. The CDR3, as DNA: TGTGCCAGCAGCAAATACAGGGGGACTAATGAAAAACTGTTTTTT. It translates to CASSKYRGTNEKLFF. Full variable domain (outside the CDR3, taken from reference TRBV14 and TRBJ1-4): EAGVTQFPSHSVIEKGQTVTLRCDPISGHDNLYWYRRVMGKEIKFLLHFVKESKQDESGMPNNRFLAERTGGTYSTLKVQPAELEDSGVYFCASSKYRGTNEKLFFGSGTQLSVL.

This rearrangement joins TRBV29-1 to TRBJ2-7, with D perhaps matching TRBD1 or TRBD2 (5 bases each). Trimming removed 6 bases at V and 9 bases at J, with 15 bases between. Germline assignment: CDR1 SQVTM and CDR2 ANQGSEA. There are 11 residues in the CDR3. CDR3 DNA sequence: TGCAGCGTGGGGACCGCACCCGTGCAGTACTTC. It translates to CSVGTAPVQYF.

This clonotype was detected once. V gene TRBV19 combines with J gene TRBJ2-7, with D perhaps TRBD2 (5 bases). The CDR3 consists of 13 residues. The germline V and J ends were trimmed by 4 bases and 3 bases, with 10 bases remaining between them. Germline V gene sequence: CDR1 LNHDA, CDR2 SQIVND (reference sequence). CDR3 in amino acids: CASSRESGYEQYF. DNA for the CDR3: TGTGCCAGTAGTAGGGAAAGCGGCTACGAGCAGTACTTC.

The V gene is TRBV4-1, the J gene TRBJ2-1; 9 bases line up with TRBD2. Per the germline V gene, CDR1 is MGHRA and CDR2 is YSYEKL. V dropped 1 base and J dropped 9; count of bases not matched to a gene: 10. The CDR3 is 16 residues long. The CDR3 sequence: CASSQALAGDSGEQFF. In DNA, the CDR3 is TGCGCCAGCAGCCAAGCCTTAGCGGGAGATTCGGGTGAGCAGTTCTTC.

The rearrangement joins TRBV20-1 to TRBJ2-2, with 8 positions matching TRBD1. This CDR3 comprises 14 residues. Germline CDR1 DFQATT, CDR2 SNEGSKA (reference sequence). V trimming: 5 bases; J trimming: 5 bases; junction bases outside the gene matches: 7. The CDR3 region has the DNA TGCAGTGCTGTAGTGCAGGGGGCAACCGGGGAGCTGTTTTTT. Its translation: CSAVVQGATGELFF.

This clonotype was found once. The chain couples TRBV24-1 to TRBJ1-5, with no clear D. Deletions cut 1 base from V and 0 bases from J, with 12 bases between. The CDR3 length is 17 residues. From germline, CDR1 is KGHDR and CDR2 SFDVKD. This chain's CDR3 is CATSDFPGRNSNQPQHF. Here the CDR3 DNA reads TGTGCCACCAGTGATTTTCCCGGACGGAATAGCAATCAGCCCCAGCATTTT.

The V gene is TRBV14, the J gene TRBJ2-7; tentative D call: TRBD2 (6 bases). Trimming removed 4 bases at V and 4 bases at J, with 14 bases between. This CDR3 is 14 amino acids long. Germline CDR1 is SGHDN and CDR2 is FVKESK. Here the CDR3 reads CASSRAGPYYEQYF. The CDR3, as DNA: TGTGCCAGCAGCCGCGCGGGACCCTATTACGAGCAGTACTTC.

J is TRBJ2-7 and V is TRBV7-9, with 9 bases that match TRBD2. V lost 5 bases to trimming and J lost 4 bases; unmatched junction nucleotides: 9. The CDR3 covers 15 residues. Germline V gives CDR1 SEHNR, CDR2 FQNEAQ (reference sequence). The CDR3 sequence: CASSLAGGLGYEQYF. CDR3 nucleotides: TGTGCCAGCAGCCTGGCGGGGGGGCTGGGATACGAGCAGTACTTC.

This sequence joins TRBV20-1 and TRBJ2-7; D not certain. The germline V gene has CDR1 DFQATT and CDR2 SNEGSKA (reference sequence). Trimming shortened V by 0 bases and J by 1 base, and 13 bases separated the two germline ends. The CDR3 contains 15 residues. Here the CDR3 reads CSARDFLAGSYEQYF. CDR3 nucleotides: TGCAGTGCTAGAGATTTTTTAGCAGGATCCTACGAGCAGTACTTC.

The chain has TRBV7-2 and TRBJ2-3; 8 nucleotides line up with TRBD1. The V gene's germline CDR1 is SGHTA and CDR2 FQGNSA. There are 16 residues in the CDR3. Trimming took 4 bases from V and 2 from J; bases not matched to a gene: 8. CDR3 DNA: TGTGCCAGCAGCTCGTGGACAGGGCGGGACACAGATACGCAGTATTTT. Its translation is CASSSWTGRDTDTQYF.

This chain uses TRBV20-1 with TRBJ1-1; 9 bases map to TRBD1. CDR3 length: 14 residues. CDR1 and CDR2 (germline): DFQATT, SNEGSKA (reference sequence). The V and J ends lost 4 bases and 3 bases, in that order; junction bases with no gene match: 6. This CDR3 reads CSAKRQGVDTEAFF. Written as DNA, the CDR3 is TGCAGTGCTAAAAGACAGGGGGTGGACACTGAAGCTTTCTTT.

CDR3 in DNA: TGTGCCAGCAGTGAACAGCTGGGGGCCTACGAGCAGTACTTC. Its protein product is CASSEQLGAYEQYF. The chain uses TRBV25-1 and TRBJ2-7, with D possibly called TRBD1 or TRBD2 (5 bases each). The germline V and J ends were trimmed by 2 bases and 2 bases, with 10 bases remaining between them. Per germline, CDR1 MGHDK and CDR2 SYGVNS. The CDR3 totals 14 residues.

This chain connects TRBV6-1 to TRBJ2-5, with D possibly matching TRBD1 (6 bases). This CDR3 is 14 amino acids long. V lost 1 base and J lost 5, with 11 bases in between. The germline V gene has CDR1 MNHNS and CDR2 SASEGT. The CDR3 region has the DNA TGTGCCAGCAGTGAAGGCAGGGGTGGCGAGACCCAGTACTTC. It translates to CASSEGRGGETQYF.

This chain joins TRBV5-1 and TRBJ2-7; D gene ambiguous. Germline CDR1 SGHRS, CDR2 YFSETQ. Between the trimmed V and J ends, which lost 6 bases and 4 bases, there was a span of 17 bases. This CDR3 has 14 residues. CDR3 loop: CASKGSLAGYEQYF. CDR3 nucleotide sequence: TGCGCCAGCAAGGGCAGCTTAGCCGGTTACGAGCAGTACTTC.

The chain couples TRBV29-1 to TRBJ1-1; a weak D match, TRBD1 (5 bases). The CDR3 sequence is 11 residues long. The germline V gene encodes CDR1 SQVTM and CDR2 ANQGSEA. V shed 4 bases and J shed 7 bases, with 10 bases lying between them. The CDR3 DNA is TGCAGCGTTGCCGGGGGGAGTGAAGCTTTCTTT. Encoded protein: CSVAGGSEAFF.

This clonotype showed up just once. This chain links TRBV5-1 with TRBJ1-4; D may be TRBD1 (5 bases). Germline V gene lookup returns CDR1 SGHRS and CDR2 YFSETQ. V was clipped by 4 bases and J by 0 bases, with 13 bases between them. The CDR3 loop spans 16 amino acids. In DNA form, the CDR3 reads TGCGCCAGCAGCCCCGGACACGCAACAACTAATGAAAAACTGTTTTTT. The encoded protein is CASSPGHATTNEKLFF.

The CDR3 DNA reads TGTGCCTGGAGCCCCTTAGGGGCGGAGGGGTCTGAAGCTTTCTTT. Translating gives CAWSPLGAEGSEAFF. This chain links TRBV30 with TRBJ1-1; D is perhaps TRBD1 (5 bases). Germline CDR1 and CDR2: GTSNPN and SVGIG (reference sequence). This CDR3 region has 15 residues. Deletions cut 3 bases from V and 6 bases from J, with 20 bases between. Looking up the rest from reference TRBV30 and TRBJ1-1 gives the full variable domain: SQTIHQWPATLVQPVGSPLSLECTVEGTSNPNLYWYRQAAGRGLQLLFYSVGIGQISSEVPQNLSASRPQDRQFILSSKKLLLSDSGFYLCAWSPLGAEGSEAFFGQGTRLTVV.

The chain uses TRBV29-1 and TRBJ2-3; 7 positions agree with TRBD1. Germline V gene sequence: CDR1 SQVTM, CDR2 ANQGSEA. This CDR3 comprises 11 residues. V lost 4 bases and J lost 5; bases outside the gene matches: 0. CDR3 in amino acids: CSVGTGDTQYF. The CDR3 nucleotides read TGCAGCGTTGGGACAGGAGATACGCAGTATTTT.

This clonotype was detected only once. V and J are TRBV28 and TRBJ1-5; D remains unclear. V was clipped by 9 bases and J by 2 bases, with 8 bases between them. The CDR3 covers 12 residues. The germline CDR1 and CDR2 sequences are MDHEN and SYDVKM. The CDR3 nucleotides are TGTGCCAGTCGGTGGCGCAATCAGCCCCAGCATTTT. Translated, it gives CASRWRNQPQHF.